What follows are 4 T cell receptor beta chains derived from one specimen sequenced in a study of shared clonotypes between healthy human individuals. Sequencing used immunoSEQ multiplex PCR; TCRdb keeps in-frame clones, though not all of them. Of about 2.1 million clones in the sample, just over 90% were seen once. Positive CCR7 selection of CD45RO-negative cells yielded the naive CD8 cells, and terminally differentiated effector memory CD45RA+ cells were excluded. The sequenced sample consisted of naive CD8+ T cells from PBMCs. The receptors were sampled from a man in his late teens or twenties in good health. Some clones in this sample may be carry-over from other donors' samples.

In its sample, this clone was seen once. The chain employs TRBV5-4 and TRBJ2-7, with D possibly being TRBD2 (6 bases). The CDR3 runs 14 residues. Trimming cost V 2 bases and J 3 bases, with 12 bases left between them. From germline, CDR1 is SGHNT and CDR2 YYREEE (reference sequence). CDR3 region: CASSLGEVGYEQYF. For the CDR3, the DNA is TGTGCCAGCAGCTTAGGGGAGGTAGGCTACGAGCAGTACTTC. Variable domain in full (rest from reference TRBV5-4 and TRBJ2-7): ETGVTQSPTHLIKTRGQQVTLRCSSQSGHNTVSWYQQALGQGPQFIFQYYREEENGRGNFPPRFSGLQFPNYSSELNVNALELDDSALYLCASSLGEVGYEQYFGPGTRLTVT.

The J gene is TRBJ2-7, the V gene TRBV7-9; the D call may be TRBD1 or TRBD2 (5 bases each). V was shortened by 5 bases and J by 6 bases, with 11 bases between the two germline ends. The CDR3 extends over 12 amino acids. CDR1 and CDR2 from the germline V gene are SEHNR and FQNEAQ (reference sequence). This CDR3 is CASSTGGGEQYF. The CDR3 DNA sequence: TGTGCCAGCAGCACAGGAGGAGGCGAGCAGTACTTC.

This clone was seen once. The V call is TRBV6-1, the J call TRBJ1-5; no clear D gene. The length of the CDR3 is 15 residues. In germline, CDR1 is MNHNS, CDR2 SASEGT. Trimming cost V 0 bases and J 4 bases, with 10 bases left between them. For the CDR3, the DNA is TGTGCCAGCAGTGAAGCTCGCCTTTTGAATCAGCCCCAGCATTTT. It is translated as CASSEARLLNQPQHF.

The chain recombines TRBV29-1 with TRBJ2-2; D is perhaps TRBD1 (5 bases). The CDR3 totals 13 residues. Looked up from germline, CDR1 is SQVTM and CDR2 is ANQGSEA. Trimming took 6 bases from V and 7 from J, leaving 15 bases between them. The CDR3 nucleotides are TGCAGCGTCGCGATCGGTAGGGGCGGGGAGCTGTTTTTT. Encoded protein: CSVAIGRGGELFF.